A selection of T cell receptor beta chains follows, all from one sample in a study of cytomegalovirus exposure and HLA in healthy donors. Profiled with immunoSEQ multiplex PCR; TCRdb holds only in-frame clones, not every one. The sample carries fewer than 200,000 clones, 71% recorded once. Sequenced sample: PBMCs. These receptors were taken from a girl aged 5-17 years in good health and CMV-seronegative. Each CDR3 is given with its conserved first and last residue. A D gene is named only where the DNA matches it firmly. Clone size, where shown, is once, few, many, or a class for clones that have expanded.

TRBJ2-7 NA 11 few TRBV10-3 CAISEGPGQYF TGTGCCATCAGTGAGGGGCCTGGGCAGTACTTC
TRBJ1-3 TRBD1 19 few TRBV9 CASSSTGTGSPISGNTIYF TGTGCCAGCAGCAGTACCGGGACAGGGTCCCCAATCTCTGGAAACACCATATATTTT
TRBJ1-5 NA 15 few TRBV27 CASSSYGMGNQPQHF TGTGCCAGCAGTTCCTACGGGATGGGCAATCAGCCCCAGCATTTT
TRBJ1-2 NA 15 NA TRBV27 CASSSGPHRVYGYTF TGTGCCAGCAGTTCGGGGCCCCACAGGGTCTATGGCTACACCTTC
TRBJ1-4 NA 16 NA TRBV21-1 CASSTLGLEGLEKLFF TGTGCCAGCAGCACCCTGGGGTTGGAGGGGTTGGAAAAACTGTTTTTT
TRBJ1-2 NA 14 NA TRBV7-2 CASSPTSGSYGYTF TGTGCCAGCAGCCCAACCTCAGGCAGTTATGGCTACACCTTC
TRBJ1-5 NA 14 NA TRBV6-5 CASSPNPRDQPQHF TGTGCCAGCAGCCCCAATCCCCGGGATCAGCCCCAGCATTTT
TRBJ1-1 NA 16 NA TRBV7-3 CASSLSVGGRNTEAFF TGTGCCAGCAGCCTGTCAGTCGGGGGAAGAAACACTGAAGCTTTCTTT
TRBJ2-3 NA 12 NA TRBV7-3 CASSKYADTQYF TGTGCCAGCAGCAAATATGCAGATACGCAGTATTTT
TRBJ1-1 NA 9 NA TRBV6-1 CASNREAFF TGTGCCAGCAATCGGGAGGCTTTCTTT
TRBJ2-5 TRBD1 15 NA TRBV27 CASSPQTGVRETQYF TGTGCCAGCAGCCCTCAGACAGGGGTCCGGGAGACCCAGTACTTC
TRBJ2-1 TRBD1 15 NA TRBV11-2 CASSLLTGQDGEQFF TGTGCCAGCAGCTTGCTGACGGGACAGGATGGTGAGCAGTTCTTC
TRBJ1-1 NA 15 NA TRBV19 CASRPVDSLNTEAFF TGTGCCAGTAGACCGGTAGACAGTTTGAACACTGAAGCTTTCTTT
TRBJ1-2 NA 17 NA TRBV5-6 CASSLEVFWGSGGGYTF TGTGCCAGCAGCTTGGAGGTGTTCTGGGGCTCCGGGGGTGGCTACACCTTC
TRBJ1-1 NA 13 NA TRBV19 CASSMWGGSEAFF TGTGCCAGTAGTATGTGGGGGGGTTCTGAAGCTTTCTTT
TRBJ2-7 TRBD1 13 NA TRBV7-9 CASRRQGSDEQYF TGTGCCAGCAGGAGACAGGGTTCGGACGAGCAGTACTTC
TRBJ2-1 TRBD2 14 NA TRBV9 CASSVGGTYNEQFF TGTGCCAGCAGCGTGGGGGGGACCTACAATGAGCAGTTCTTC
TRBJ2-7 NA 13 NA TRBV5-1 CASRKDGGYEQYF TGCGCCAGCAGGAAGGACGGAGGCTACGAGCAGTACTTC
TRBJ2-2 NA 19 NA TRBV6-7 CASTYTPGPGGPDTGELFF TGTGCCAGCACCTACACCCCAGGGCCCGGGGGGCCGGACACCGGGGAGCTGTTTTTT
TRBJ2-7 TRBD1 13 NA TRBV29-1 CSVVGDRGYEQYF TGCAGCGTTGTTGGGGACAGGGGTTACGAGCAGTACTTC
TRBJ2-1 NA 13 few TRBV5-5 CASGLTTYNEQFF TGTGCCAGCGGCTTGACTACTTACAATGAGCAGTTCTTC
TRBJ2-7 TRBD1 16 NA TRBV4-1 CASSQLVRGPPYEQYF TGCGCCAGCAGCCAGCTTGTCAGGGGGCCCCCCTACGAGCAGTACTTC
TRBJ2-2 NA 14 few TRBV10-3 CAISAVGRSGELFF TGTGCCATCAGTGCCGTGGGGAGGTCGGGGGAGCTGTTTTTT
TRBJ2-3 TRBD1 19 NA TRBV7-8 CASTYNPRRVTGEIDTQYF TGTGCCAGCACCTACAACCCCCGTCGCGTGACAGGGGAGATAGATACGCAGTATTTT
TRBJ1-1 NA 13 once TRBV19 CASSIVRDTEAFF TGTGCCAGTAGTATAGTGAGGGACACTGAAGCTTTCTTT
TRBJ2-7 NA 13 NA TRBV5-4 CASSFDRFYEQYF TGTGCCAGCAGCTTTGACAGGTTCTACGAGCAGTACTTC
TRBJ2-6 TRBD1 17 NA TRBV19 CASSNTGGRSGANVLTF TGTGCCAGTAGTAACACAGGGGGCCGCTCTGGGGCCAACGTCCTGACTTTC
TRBJ2-3 NA 17 NA TRBV5-4 CASSLVGRGVGSDTQYF TGTGCCAGCAGCTTGGTGGGGAGGGGGGTTGGTAGCGATACGCAGTATTTT